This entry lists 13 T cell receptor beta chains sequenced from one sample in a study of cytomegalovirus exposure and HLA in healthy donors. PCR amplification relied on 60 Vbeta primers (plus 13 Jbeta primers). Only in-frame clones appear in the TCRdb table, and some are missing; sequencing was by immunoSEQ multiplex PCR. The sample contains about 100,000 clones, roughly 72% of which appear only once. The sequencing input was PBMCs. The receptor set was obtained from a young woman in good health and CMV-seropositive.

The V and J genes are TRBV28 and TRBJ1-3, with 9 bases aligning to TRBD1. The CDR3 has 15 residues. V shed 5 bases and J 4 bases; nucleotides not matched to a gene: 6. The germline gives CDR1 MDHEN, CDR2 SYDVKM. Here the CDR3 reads CASSPQGAAGNTIYF. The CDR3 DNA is TGTGCCAGCAGTCCACAGGGGGCGGCAGGAAACACCATATATTTT.

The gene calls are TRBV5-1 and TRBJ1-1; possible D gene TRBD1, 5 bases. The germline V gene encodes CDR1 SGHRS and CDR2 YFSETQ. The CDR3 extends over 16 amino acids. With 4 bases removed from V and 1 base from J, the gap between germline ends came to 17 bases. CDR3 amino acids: CASSPGVTQGNTEAFF. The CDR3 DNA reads TGCGCCAGCAGCCCGGGGGTCACCCAGGGGAACACTGAAGCTTTCTTT.

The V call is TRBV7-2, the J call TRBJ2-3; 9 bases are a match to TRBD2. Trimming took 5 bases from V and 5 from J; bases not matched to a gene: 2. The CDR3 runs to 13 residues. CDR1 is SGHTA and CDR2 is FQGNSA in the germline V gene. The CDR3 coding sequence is TGTGCCAGCAGCCTACTAGCGGGAGATACGCAGTATTTT. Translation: CASSLLAGDTQYF.

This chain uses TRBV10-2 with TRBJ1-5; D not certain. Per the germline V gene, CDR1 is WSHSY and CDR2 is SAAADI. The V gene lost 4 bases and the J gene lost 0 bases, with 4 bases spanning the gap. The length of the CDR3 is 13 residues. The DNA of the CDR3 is TGCGCCAGCAGTGTCAATAGCAATCAGCCCCAGCATTTT. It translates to CASSVNSNQPQHF.

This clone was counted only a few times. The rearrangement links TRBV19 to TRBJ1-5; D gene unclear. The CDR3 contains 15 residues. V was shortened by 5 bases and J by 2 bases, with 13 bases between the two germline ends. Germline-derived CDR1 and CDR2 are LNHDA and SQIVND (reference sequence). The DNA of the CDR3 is TGTGCCAGTAGTGTCCAGTCTGGAGGCAATCAGCCCCAGCATTTT. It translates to CASSVQSGGNQPQHF.

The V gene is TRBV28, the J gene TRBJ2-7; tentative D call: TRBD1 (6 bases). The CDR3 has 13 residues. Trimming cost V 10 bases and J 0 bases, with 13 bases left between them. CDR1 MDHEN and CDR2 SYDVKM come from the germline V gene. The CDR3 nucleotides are TGTGCCAACCGCCGACAGGACTCCTACGAGCAGTACTTC. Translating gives CANRRQDSYEQYF.

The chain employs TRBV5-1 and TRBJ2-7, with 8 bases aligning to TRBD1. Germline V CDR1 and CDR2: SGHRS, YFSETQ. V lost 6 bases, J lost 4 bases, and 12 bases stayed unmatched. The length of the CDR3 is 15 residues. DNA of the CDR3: TGCGCCAGCAACCGAGGACAGGGAATAGAGTACGAGCAGTACTTC. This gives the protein CASNRGQGIEYEQYF.

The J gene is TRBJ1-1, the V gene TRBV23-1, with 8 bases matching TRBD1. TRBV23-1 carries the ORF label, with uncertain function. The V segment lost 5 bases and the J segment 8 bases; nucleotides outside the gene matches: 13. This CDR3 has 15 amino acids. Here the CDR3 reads CASSCGQGQVPEAFF. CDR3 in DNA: TGCGCCAGCAGTTGCGGGCAGGGACAGGTCCCCGAAGCTTTCTTT.

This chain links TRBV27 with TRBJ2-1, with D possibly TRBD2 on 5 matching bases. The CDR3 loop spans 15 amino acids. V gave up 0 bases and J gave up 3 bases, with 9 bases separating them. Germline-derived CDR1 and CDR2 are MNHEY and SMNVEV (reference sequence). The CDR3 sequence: CASSLSDGNYNEQFF. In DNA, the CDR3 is TGTGCCAGCAGTTTATCGGACGGGAACTACAATGAGCAGTTCTTC.

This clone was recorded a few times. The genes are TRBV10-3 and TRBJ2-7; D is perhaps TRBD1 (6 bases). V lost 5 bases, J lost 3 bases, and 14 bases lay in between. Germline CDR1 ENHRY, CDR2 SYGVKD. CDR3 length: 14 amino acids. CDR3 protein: CAISRTETGYEQYF. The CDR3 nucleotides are TGTGCCATCAGTAGGACGGAGACAGGCTACGAGCAGTACTTC.

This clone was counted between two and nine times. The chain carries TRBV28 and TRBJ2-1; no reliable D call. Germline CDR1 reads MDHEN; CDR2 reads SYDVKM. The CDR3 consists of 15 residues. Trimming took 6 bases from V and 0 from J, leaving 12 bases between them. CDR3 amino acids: CASRPEESSYNEQFF. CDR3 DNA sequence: TGTGCCAGCAGACCTGAGGAAAGCTCCTACAATGAGCAGTTCTTC.

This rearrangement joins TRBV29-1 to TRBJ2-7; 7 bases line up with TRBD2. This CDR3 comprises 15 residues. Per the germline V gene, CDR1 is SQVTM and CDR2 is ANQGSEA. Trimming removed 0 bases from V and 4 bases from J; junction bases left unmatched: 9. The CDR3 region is CSVEDFGGSGYEQYF. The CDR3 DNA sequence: TGCAGCGTTGAAGATTTCGGCGGGAGTGGGTACGAGCAGTACTTC.

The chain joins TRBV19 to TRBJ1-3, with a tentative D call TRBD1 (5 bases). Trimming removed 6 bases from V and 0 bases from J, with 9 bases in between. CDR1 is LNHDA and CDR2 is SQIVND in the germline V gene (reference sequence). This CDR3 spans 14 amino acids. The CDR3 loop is CASRQVISGNTIYF. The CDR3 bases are TGTGCCAGTAGACAGGTTATCTCTGGAAACACCATATATTTT.